This entry lists 6 T cell receptor beta chains sequenced from one sample in a study of Ad26.COV2.S vaccination and SARS-CoV-2 variants. Documented treatment: around 19 received Ad26.COV2.S at low or high dose, single or two shots; several received placebo; per-sample allocation not given. Collection of the samples took place on day 63 after the first injection of vaccine or placebo. The data were produced by immunoSEQ multiplex PCR, yet TCRdb's version contains in-frame clones alone and is incomplete. Of approximately 280,000 clones listed, more than 70% were seen once; the top ten hold around 3%. The starting material was peripheral blood, obtained in a trial of Ad26.COV2.S vaccine versus placebo. The receptors come from a person between 18 and 59 years old who received the Ad26.COV2.S COVID-19 vaccine or a placebo.

V usage is TRBV19 and J usage is TRBJ1-1; 8 bases match TRBD1. Germline assignment: CDR1 LNHDA and CDR2 SQIVND (reference sequence). The CDR3 has 15 amino acids. V was clipped by 4 bases and J by 1 base; unmatched bases: 5. The CDR3 spells CASSKSGTGNTEAFF. Written as DNA, the CDR3 is TGTGCCAGTAGTAAATCCGGGACAGGGAACACTGAAGCTTTCTTT. The full variable domain, with the rest looked up from reference TRBV19 and TRBJ1-1, is DGGITQSPKYLFRKEGQNVTLSCEQNLNHDAMYWYRQDPGQGLRLIYYSQIVNDFQKGDIAEGYSVSREKKESFPLTVTSAQKNPTAFYLCASSKSGTGNTEAFFGQGTRLTVV.

This chain joins TRBV29-1 and TRBJ2-7; no firm D call. Per germline, CDR1 SQVTM and CDR2 ANQGSEA. Trimming took 4 bases from V and 2 from J, leaving 9 bases between them. The CDR3 is made up of 12 amino acids. The CDR3 DNA reads as TGCAGCGTTGGCGACCTAACCTACGAGCAGTACTTC. This codes for CSVGDLTYEQYF.

This chain uses TRBV18 with TRBJ1-1, with 9 bases matching TRBD1. The ends lost 3 bases at V and 3 bases at J; junction bases unmatched: 11. The CDR3 loop spans 17 amino acids. Germline V gene lookup returns CDR1 KGHSH and CDR2 LQKENI. Here the CDR3 reads CASSPIRQGVGDTEAFF. The DNA for the CDR3 is TGTGCCAGCTCACCGATCAGACAGGGGGTAGGGGACACTGAAGCTTTCTTT.

The J gene is TRBJ2-2, the V gene TRBV19; D may be TRBD1 (6 bases). Deletions cut 2 bases from V and 1 base from J, with 8 bases between. The germline V gene encodes CDR1 LNHDA and CDR2 SQIVND (reference sequence). This CDR3 has 15 residues. The CDR3 DNA reads TGTGCCAGTAGTATACTGACAGGGAACACCGGGGAGCTGTTTTTT. Translated: CASSILTGNTGELFF.

V and J are TRBV3-1 (or the pseudogene TRBV3-2) and TRBJ2-3; 9 bases are shared with TRBD2. The trim removed 6 bases at V and 5 bases at J, leaving 15 bases unmatched. Germline V gene lookup returns CDR1 LGHDT and CDR2 YNNKEL (reference sequence). This CDR3 comprises 17 residues. Written as DNA, the CDR3 is TGTGCCAGCAGTCGGGCCGGAGGAGCGGGAGGATTAGATACGCAGTATTTT. Amino acid sequence: CASSRAGGAGGLDTQYF.

The chain uses TRBV13 and TRBJ1-4; TRBD1 agrees at 7 bases. CDR1 is PRHDT and CDR2 is FYEKMQ in the germline V gene (reference sequence). The CDR3 totals 14 residues. V was pared by 6 bases and J by 8 bases, with 9 bases of the junction left unmatched. CDR3 bases: TGTGCCAGCAGACCACAGGGGCAAAGAGAAAAACTGTTTTTT. Translation: CASRPQGQREKLFF.